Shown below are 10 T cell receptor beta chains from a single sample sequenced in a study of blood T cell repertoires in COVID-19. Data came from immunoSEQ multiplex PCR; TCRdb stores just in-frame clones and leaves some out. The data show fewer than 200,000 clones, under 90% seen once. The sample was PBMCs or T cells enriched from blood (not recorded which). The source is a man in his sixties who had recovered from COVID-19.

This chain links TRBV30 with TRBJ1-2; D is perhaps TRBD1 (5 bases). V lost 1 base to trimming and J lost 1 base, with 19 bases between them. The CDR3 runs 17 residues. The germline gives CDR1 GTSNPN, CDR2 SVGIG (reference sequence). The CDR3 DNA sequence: TGTGCCTGGAGTGCCCTACGGGGGTCTACACTTAACTATGGCTACACCTTC. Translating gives CAWSALRGSTLNYGYTF.

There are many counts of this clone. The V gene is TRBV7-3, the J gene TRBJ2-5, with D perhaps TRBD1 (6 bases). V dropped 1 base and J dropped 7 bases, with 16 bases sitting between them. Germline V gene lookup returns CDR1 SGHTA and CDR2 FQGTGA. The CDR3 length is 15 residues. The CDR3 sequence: CASSLMHSGATTQYF. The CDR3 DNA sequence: TGTGCCAGCAGCTTAATGCACTCAGGGGCTACGACCCAGTACTTC.

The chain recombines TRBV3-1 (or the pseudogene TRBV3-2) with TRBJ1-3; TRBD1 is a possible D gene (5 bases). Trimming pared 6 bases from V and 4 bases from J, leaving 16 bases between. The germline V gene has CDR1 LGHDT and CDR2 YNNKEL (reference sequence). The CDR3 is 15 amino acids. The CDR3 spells CASSPGTLGGNTIYF. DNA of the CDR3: TGTGCCAGCAGTCCCGGGACTTTAGGCGGAAACACCATATATTTT.

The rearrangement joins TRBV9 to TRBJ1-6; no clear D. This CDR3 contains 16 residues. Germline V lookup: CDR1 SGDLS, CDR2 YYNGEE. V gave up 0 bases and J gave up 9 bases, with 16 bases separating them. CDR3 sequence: CASSVASGFMASPLHF. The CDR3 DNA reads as TGTGCCAGCAGCGTAGCCTCGGGGTTCATGGCTTCACCCCTCCACTTT.

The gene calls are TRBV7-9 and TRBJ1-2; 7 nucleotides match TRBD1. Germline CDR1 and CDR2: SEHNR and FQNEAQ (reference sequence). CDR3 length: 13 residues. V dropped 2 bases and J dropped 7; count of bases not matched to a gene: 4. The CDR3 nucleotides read TGTGCCAGCAGCTTAAGGAGGGGGCTTGGCTACACCTTC. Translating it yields CASSLRRGLGYTF.

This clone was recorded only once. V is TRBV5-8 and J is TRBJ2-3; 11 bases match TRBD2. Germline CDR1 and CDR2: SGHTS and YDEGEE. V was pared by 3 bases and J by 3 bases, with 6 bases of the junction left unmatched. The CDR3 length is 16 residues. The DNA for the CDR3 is TGTGCCAGCAGCTGGGGGACTAGCGGTTGGACAGATACGCAGTATTTT. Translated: CASSWGTSGWTDTQYF.

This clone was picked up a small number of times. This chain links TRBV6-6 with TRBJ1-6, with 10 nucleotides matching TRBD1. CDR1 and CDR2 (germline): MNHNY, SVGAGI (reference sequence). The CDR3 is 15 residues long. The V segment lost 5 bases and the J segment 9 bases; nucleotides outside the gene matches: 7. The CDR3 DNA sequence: TGTGCCAGCAGTACACAGGACAGGGGGATTTCACCCCTCCACTTT. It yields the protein CASSTQDRGISPLHF.

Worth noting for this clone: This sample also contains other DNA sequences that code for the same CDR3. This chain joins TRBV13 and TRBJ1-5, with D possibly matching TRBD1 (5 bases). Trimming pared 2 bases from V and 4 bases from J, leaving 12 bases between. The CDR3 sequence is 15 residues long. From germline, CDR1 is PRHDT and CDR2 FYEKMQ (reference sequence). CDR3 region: CASSLRRGGNQPQHF. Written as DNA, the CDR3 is TGTGCCAGCAGCTTAAGGAGGGGAGGTAATCAGCCCCAGCATTTT.

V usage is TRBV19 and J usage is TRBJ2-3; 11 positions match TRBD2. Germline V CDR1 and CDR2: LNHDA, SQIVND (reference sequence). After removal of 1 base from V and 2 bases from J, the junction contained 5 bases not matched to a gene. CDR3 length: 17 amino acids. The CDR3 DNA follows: TGTGCCAGTAGTATAGGCAAGACTAGCGGGATCACAGATACGCAGTATTTT. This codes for CASSIGKTSGITDTQYF.

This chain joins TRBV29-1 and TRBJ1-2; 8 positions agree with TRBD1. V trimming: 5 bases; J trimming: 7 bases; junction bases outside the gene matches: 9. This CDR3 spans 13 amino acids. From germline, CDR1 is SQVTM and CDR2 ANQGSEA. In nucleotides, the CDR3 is TGCAGCGTTTCAAATGGACAGGGTGGTGGCTACACCTTC. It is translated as CSVSNGQGGGYTF.